The sequence of this T cell receptor beta chain was determined in a study of T-cell reconstitution after alpha-beta-depleted transplantation in children. Study-level points and caveats: Approximately two months post-transplant, alpha-beta T cells reportedly originated from several hundred expanded graft clones. For some patients, TCRbeta diversity was high at day 60 because of recipient T cells and thymic progenitors that survived.

The germline V gene has CDR1 SGHTA and CDR2 FQGNSA. The CDR3 extends over 15 amino acids. Between the trimmed V and J ends, which lost 2 bases and 4 bases, there was a span of 15 bases. Unique molecular identifiers featured in how the TCRbeta library was prepared. TCRdb used MiXCR to reprocess the PCR reads, holding one entry per CDR3 protein. Of hundreds of thousands of distinct CDR3 sequences in the sample, around 13% are singletons; the top ten hold 0.79%. In its sample, this clonotype was seen many times. What it recognizes is unknown. Here the sequenced sample was PBMCs, taken before TCRalphabeta/CD19-depleted stem cell transplant. The clonotype was recovered from a girl aged 2 to 9 with congenital amegakaryocytic thrombocytopenia, due to receive a stem cell transplant. The chain links TRBV7-2 to TRBJ2-7; D gene unclear. CDR3 nucleotide sequence: TGTGCCAGCAGCTTATCGACTGGCGCCCCGTACGAGCAGTACTTC. It yields the protein CASSLSTGAPYEQYF.